This T cell receptor (beta chain) was sequenced for a study of tissue T cells after allogeneic stem cell transplantation. Study-wide results and caveats: Motif-based clustering found tissue-specific repertoire signatures shared across patients, though few clones were shared. Anatomically similar tissues had similar TCR repertoires within each patient. This small cohort was clinically heterogeneous, and sampling depth was a limitation.

Points on this clone: Its antigen remains unidentified. The genes and germline here are from mouse. The read gets to within 1 residue of the CDR3 end, and the germline J gene fills in the rest.

CDR3 sequences, V/J genes, frequencies and template counts came from survey-depth TCRbeta sequencing. Repertoires were generated with immunoSEQ multiplex PCR, while TCRdb's copy carries only in-frame clones and drops some. The data show nearly 50,000 clones, over 65% seen once. The CDR3 has 16 residues. The J segment lost 4 bases and the V segment lost 1 base, leaving 7 bases of the junction unmatched. The germline V gene has CDR1 SNHLY and CDR2 FYNGKV (reference sequence). The clonotype originates from a pool of C57BL/6 mice in good health. The rearrangement links TRBV3 to TRBJ2-7; 10 positions agree with TRBD1. Input material: sorted cells pooled from one or two spleens. The CDR3 region is CASSLGTPGQGYEQYF. The CDR3 bases that were read are TGTGCCAGCAGCTTAGGGACACCGGGACAGGGGTATGAACAGTAC.